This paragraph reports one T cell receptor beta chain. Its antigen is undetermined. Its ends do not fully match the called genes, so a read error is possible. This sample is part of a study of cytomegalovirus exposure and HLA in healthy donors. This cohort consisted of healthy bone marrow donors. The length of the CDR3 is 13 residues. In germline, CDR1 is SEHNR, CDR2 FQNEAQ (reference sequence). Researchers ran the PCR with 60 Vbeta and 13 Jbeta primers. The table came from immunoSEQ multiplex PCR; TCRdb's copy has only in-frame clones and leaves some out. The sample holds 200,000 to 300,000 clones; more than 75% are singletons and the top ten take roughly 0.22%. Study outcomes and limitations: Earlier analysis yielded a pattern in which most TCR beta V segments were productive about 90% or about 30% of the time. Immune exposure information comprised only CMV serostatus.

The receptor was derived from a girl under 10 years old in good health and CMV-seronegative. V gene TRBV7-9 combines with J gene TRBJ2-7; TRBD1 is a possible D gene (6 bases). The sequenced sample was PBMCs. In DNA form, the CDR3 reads TGTTCCAGCAGCTTTAACAGGGTCACCGAGCAGTACTTC. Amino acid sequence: CSSSFNRVTEQYF.